This passage covers 21 T cell receptor beta chains from one sample sequenced in a study of Graves' ophthalmopathy and Graves' hyperthyroidism (dated by TCRdb to 2017 to 2018). The sequencer listed for this sample is Illumina HiSeq 2000. TCR beta CDR3 regions were amplified from RNA transcripts for repertoire sequencing. HTBI primers and the Qiagen OneStep RT-PCR kit were used in a first-round RT-PCR, which was followed by a second-round multiplex PCR, size selection and purification. TCRdb reworked the public reads: Q25 trimming with fastp, MiXCR clone assembly, productive beta chains retained. Identical CDR3 protein sequences are pooled into one entry, listed with their most common genes and DNA. The table for this sample lists 450,000 to 600,000 distinct CDR3 sequences; less than 40% of them were counted only once. The ten biggest clones cover about 4.6% of the sample. Input material: peripheral blood or thyroid tissue (not recorded which). These TCRs come from an adult man with Graves' hyperthyroidism.

V is TRBV29-1 and J is TRBJ2-7; the match to TRBD2 covers 12 bases. Looked up from germline, CDR1 is SQVTM and CDR2 is ANQGSEA. The V and J ends lost 4 bases and 4 bases, in that order; junction bases with no gene match: 8. CDR3 length: 15 amino acids. For the CDR3, the DNA is TGCAGCGTTGTTCAGACTAGCGGGAGTGCGTACGAGCAGTACTTC. Residues: CSVVQTSGSAYEQYF.

This clonotype was counted at least ten times. This chain connects TRBV19 to TRBJ1-5; D gene ambiguous. The CDR3 consists of 14 residues. Trimming pared 8 bases from V and 4 bases from J, leaving 15 bases between. Germline loops: CDR1 LNHDA, CDR2 SQIVND (reference sequence). The CDR3 is CASYPSGNNQPQHF. CDR3 DNA sequence: TGTGCCAGTTACCCCTCGGGGAATAATCAGCCCCAGCATTTT.

The rearrangement uses TRBV20-1 and TRBJ1-2; 11 bases align to TRBD1. Germline V gene sequence: CDR1 DFQATT, CDR2 SNEGSKA (reference sequence). The length of the CDR3 is 14 residues. V shed 3 bases, J shed 6 bases, and the junction held 6 bases outside the gene matches. The chain's CDR3 is CSASWTGGIDGYTF. CDR3 in DNA: TGCAGTGCTAGCTGGACAGGGGGCATCGATGGCTACACCTTC.

Ten or more counts support this clonotype. The chain carries TRBV20-1 and TRBJ1-1; D is ambiguous. Per the germline V gene, CDR1 is DFQATT and CDR2 is SNEGSKA (reference sequence). The V and J ends lost 0 bases and 8 bases respectively, with 13 bases between them. This CDR3 is 13 amino acids long. Here the CDR3 DNA reads TGCAGTGCTAGAGATCAACGGGCGGGGGAAGCTTTCTTT. Amino acids: CSARDQRAGEAFF.

In this sample, this clonotype turned up many times. The V and J genes are TRBV19 and TRBJ2-6, with a weak D call TRBD1 (6 bases). The CDR3 loop spans 20 amino acids. CDR1 and CDR2 from the germline V gene are LNHDA and SQIVND (reference sequence). The V gene lost 5 bases and the J gene lost 0 bases, with 23 bases spanning the gap. This CDR3 is CASSFWTDLSLDSGANVLTF. The CDR3 bases are TGTGCCAGTAGTTTCTGGACAGACCTTAGTCTAGACTCTGGGGCCAACGTCCTGACTTTC.

J is TRBJ2-2 and V is TRBV7-8; no definite D call. CDR1 is SGHVS, CDR2 FQNEAQ, per germline. The CDR3 runs 15 residues. V dropped 2 bases and J dropped 6 bases, with 13 bases sitting between them. The CDR3 DNA sequence: TGTGCCAGCAGCTTAACCCTGGCCAGGTCCGGGGAGCTGTTTTTT. Encoded protein: CASSLTLARSGELFF.

The CDR3 DNA reads TGTGCCAGCAGCTTAGCGCAGGGGCCCCAGCATTTT. It specifies CASSLAQGPQHF. The rearrangement joins TRBV7-8 to TRBJ1-5, with D perhaps TRBD1 (5 bases). Germline V gene sequence: CDR1 SGHVS, CDR2 FQNEAQ. Trimming took off 0 bases at V and 9 bases at J, with 6 bases between the two ends. The CDR3 extends over 12 amino acids.

This clonotype has a count of ten or more. The CDR3 is CSVEDNYEQYF. CDR3 sequence (DNA): TGCAGCGTTGAAGATAACTACGAGCAGTACTTC. The genes are TRBV29-1 and TRBJ2-7; D unclear. Trimming took off 0 bases at V and 3 bases at J, with 3 bases between the two ends. Germline CDR1 reads SQVTM; CDR2 reads ANQGSEA. CDR3 length: 11 amino acids.

This clonotype has a handful of counts. The chain carries TRBV6-1 and TRBJ2-5; 11 bases line up with TRBD2. The CDR3 runs 16 residues. Losses at the gene ends were 5 bases for V and 2 bases for J; bases not matched to a gene: 7. CDR1 is MNHNS and CDR2 is SASEGT in the germline V gene. The CDR3 DNA follows: TGTGCCAGCAGTTCATCTGCTAGCGGGGGGCAAGAGACCCAGTACTTC. Encoded protein: CASSSSASGGQETQYF.

The chain joins TRBV7-9 to TRBJ1-6; D is possibly TRBD1 (5 bases). Trimming cost V 4 bases and J 9 bases, with 13 bases left between them. The CDR3 length is 14 residues. Germline CDR1 reads SEHNR; CDR2 reads FQNEAQ (reference sequence). DNA for the CDR3: TGTGCCAGCAGCTCATTAGGGGATGGTTCACCCCTCCACTTT. Translated: CASSSLGDGSPLHF.

The sample holds a few counts of this clonotype. This chain uses TRBV3-1 with TRBJ2-6, with 7 nucleotides matching TRBD1. CDR1 is LGHDT and CDR2 is YNNKEL in the germline V gene (reference sequence). V lost 1 base, J lost 4 bases, and 13 bases stayed unmatched. The CDR3 totals 19 residues. The CDR3 reads CASSQGVRDRGPGANVLTF. In DNA, the CDR3 is TGTGCCAGCAGCCAAGGGGTCCGGGACAGAGGTCCAGGGGCCAACGTCCTGACTTTC.

The chain has TRBV20-1 and TRBJ2-7; TRBD1 matches at 7 bases. With 0 bases clipped from V and 5 bases from J, the junction kept 7 bases outside the gene matches. This CDR3 is 14 amino acids long. Germline CDR1 is DFQATT and CDR2 is SNEGSKA (reference sequence). The CDR3 region is CSARDVGTAHEQYF. The DNA of the CDR3 is TGCAGTGCTAGAGATGTAGGGACAGCTCACGAGCAGTACTTC.

This clonotype was found many times. V gene TRBV24-1 combines with J gene TRBJ2-2, with D perhaps being TRBD1 or TRBD2 (7 bases each). The CDR3 loop spans 16 amino acids. The germline V gene encodes CDR1 KGHDR and CDR2 SFDVKD. V lost 2 bases and J lost 4, with 13 bases in between. CDR3 amino acids: CATSDWGGTATGELFF. CDR3 nucleotides: TGTGCCACCAGTGATTGGGGGGGGACAGCCACCGGGGAGCTGTTTTTT.

In its sample, this clonotype was seen many times. The rearrangement links TRBV5-1 to TRBJ2-2; 8 bases align to TRBD1. Germline assignment: CDR1 SGHRS and CDR2 YFSETQ. The CDR3 contains 17 residues. The ends lost 4 bases at V and 0 bases at J; junction bases unmatched: 8. Written as DNA, the CDR3 is TGCGCCAGCAGCCGACTTGGACAGGGAGCGAACACCGGGGAGCTGTTTTTT. Its protein product is CASSRLGQGANTGELFF. The complete variable domain, with remaining parts taken from reference TRBV5-1 and TRBJ2-2, reads KAGVTQTPRYLIKTRGQQVTLSCSPISGHRSVSWYQQTPGQGLQFLFEYFSETQRNKGNFPGRFSGRQFSNSRSEMNVSTLELGDSALYLCASSRLGQGANTGELFFGEGSRLTVL.

Comment on this clonotype: It may be a read error: a sequence one base away is much more abundant. The CDR3 does not end in the conserved phenylalanine or tryptophan, so this is likely a read error. This sequence joins TRBV7-9 and TRBJ2-2; D may be TRBD2 (6 bases). The ends were cut back, 5 bases at V and 2 bases at J, with 15 bases in the middle. Germline V gene sequence: CDR1 SEHNR, CDR2 FQNEAQ (reference sequence). This CDR3 has 16 residues. Here the CDR3 reads CASSPPMGLNTGELFS. The CDR3 region has the DNA TGTGCCAGCAGCCCCCCTATGGGACTTAACACCGGGGAGCTGTTTTCT.

Only a few counts were recorded for this clonotype. This chain links TRBV27 with TRBJ2-5, with no clear D. The V gene's germline CDR1 is MNHEY and CDR2 SMNVEV (reference sequence). Trimming cost V 1 base and J 5 bases, with 14 bases left between them. This CDR3 region has 15 residues. CDR3 in DNA: TGTGCCAGCAGTTTATTAGGACCGGCCGCGGAGACCCAGTACTTC. As protein: CASSLLGPAAETQYF.

Concerning this clonotype itself: Sequence at one end of the junction differs from germline and may be a read error. The chain is built from TRBV7-9 and TRBJ2-7; D may be TRBD1 (6 bases). The CDR3 consists of 13 residues. CDR1 is SEHNR, CDR2 FQNEAQ, per germline (reference sequence). DNA of the CDR3: TGCGCCAGCAGCCACAGGGACGGCTACGAGCAGTACTTC. Encoded protein: CASSHRDGYEQYF. Complete variable domain (other parts from reference TRBV7-9 and TRBJ2-7): DTGVSQNPRHKITKRGQNVTFRCDPISEHNRLYWYRQTLGQGPEFLTYFQNEAQLEKSRLLSDRFSAERPKGSFSTLEIQRTEQGDSAMYLCASSHRDGYEQYFGPGTRLTVT.

V gene TRBV7-2 combines with J gene TRBJ2-1; maybe TRBD1 (5 bases). V lost 5 bases and J lost 0, with 11 bases in between. CDR3 length: 15 amino acids. Germline-derived CDR1 and CDR2 are SGHTA and FQGNSA. This CDR3 reads CASSGQLFSYNEQFF. Here the CDR3 DNA reads TGTGCCAGCAGCGGACAACTTTTCTCCTACAATGAGCAGTTCTTC.

This clonotype has ten or more counts. The chain employs TRBV7-9 and TRBJ1-2; the D gene is possibly TRBD1 (5 bases). The CDR3 sequence is 14 residues long. Germline CDR1 SEHNR, CDR2 FQNEAQ (reference sequence). The V end lost 1 base, the J end lost 4 bases, and 10 bases lay between the germline ends. The CDR3 DNA follows: TGTGCCAGCAGCTTAGGCTCAGGGACCTATGGCTACACCTTC. Its translation: CASSLGSGTYGYTF. Filled out from reference TRBV7-9 and TRBJ1-2, the complete variable domain reads DTGVSQNPRHKITKRGQNVTFRCDPISEHNRLYWYRQTLGQGPEFLTYFQNEAQLEKSRLLSDRFSAERPKGSFSTLEIQRTEQGDSAMYLCASSLGSGTYGYTFGSGTRLTVV.

This clonotype was found many times. The chain joins TRBV2 to TRBJ1-1; D unclear. This CDR3 region has 11 residues. Germline CDR1 and CDR2: SNHLY and FYNNEI. V was shortened by 6 bases and J by 6 bases, with 8 bases between the two germline ends. The CDR3 DNA reads TGTGCCAGCAGACAAGGACCTGAAGCTTTCTTT. Amino acids: CASRQGPEAFF.

The V call is TRBV25-1, the J call TRBJ1-2; 7 bases match TRBD1. Trimming took 3 bases from V and 4 from J; bases not matched to a gene: 5. Germline V gene data show CDR1 as MGHDK and CDR2 as SYGVNS. The CDR3 runs to 14 residues. The DNA for the CDR3 is TGTGCCAGCAGTGATTCGGGACAGTCCTATGGCTACACCTTC. It encodes CASSDSGQSYGYTF.